These 25 T cell receptor beta chains came from one sample sequenced in a study of blood T cell repertoires in COVID-19. The data were produced by immunoSEQ multiplex PCR, yet TCRdb's version contains in-frame clones alone and is incomplete. Of around 330,000 clones listed, 90% are singletons. Sequencing input: PBMCs or T cells enriched from blood (not recorded which). These receptors came from a man in his fifties or sixties who had recovered from COVID-19.

The gene calls are TRBV10-3 and TRBJ2-1, with no clear D. The CDR3 consists of 15 residues. The V end was cut by 4 bases, the J end by 4 bases, with 14 bases between. CDR1 and CDR2 (germline): ENHRY, SYGVKD. The CDR3 is CAISGVLNQYNEQFF. The CDR3 DNA reads TGTGCCATCAGTGGTGTGCTGAACCAGTACAATGAGCAGTTCTTC.

The rearrangement joins TRBV6-5 to TRBJ2-5; 8 nucleotides align to TRBD2. The CDR3 covers 15 residues. Trimming cost V 2 bases and J 6 bases; bases outside gene matches: 8. Germline values: CDR1 MNHEY, CDR2 SVGAGI. CDR3 region: CASSYPSGRVQTQYF. In DNA, the CDR3 is TGTGCCAGCAGTTACCCCAGCGGGAGAGTTCAGACCCAGTACTTC.

The chain has TRBV19 and TRBJ2-1; possible D gene TRBD2, 5 bases. With 4 bases removed from V and 2 bases from J, the gap between germline ends came to 12 bases. The CDR3 consists of 15 residues. Germline lookup yields CDR1 LNHDA and CDR2 SQIVND (reference sequence). The DNA for the CDR3 is TGTGCCAGTAGTAGGGGAGCGGCGGCCTACAATGAGCAGTTCTTC. Protein sequence: CASSRGAAAYNEQFF.

The chain employs TRBV6-6 and TRBJ2-7, with TRBD1 as a possible D gene (6 bases). Trimming pared 7 bases from V and 0 bases from J, leaving 13 bases between. CDR1 and CDR2 from the germline V gene are MNHNY and SVGAGI (reference sequence). The CDR3 totals 14 residues. This CDR3 is CASNRDTSSYEQYF. As DNA, the CDR3 is TGTGCCAGCAATCGGGACACCAGCTCCTACGAGCAGTACTTC.

The genes are TRBV11-3 and TRBJ1-1, with no clear D. This CDR3 is built from 17 residues. The germline gives CDR1 SGHNT, CDR2 YENEEA. Trimming pared 4 bases from V and 5 bases from J, leaving 23 bases between. CDR3 sequence reads: CASSSLGGGHWRTEAFF. The CDR3, as DNA: TGTGCCAGCAGCTCACTAGGAGGAGGTCATTGGAGGACTGAAGCTTTCTTT.

This chain uses TRBV4-1 with TRBJ1-1, with 8 positions matching TRBD1. Germline CDR1 reads MGHRA; CDR2 reads YSYEKL. This CDR3 has 14 amino acids. With 5 bases clipped from V and 4 bases from J, the junction kept 6 bases outside the gene matches. The CDR3 reads CASSKKDRGTEAFF. The CDR3 region has the DNA TGCGCCAGCAGCAAAAAAGACAGGGGCACTGAAGCTTTCTTT.

This clone was seen a single time. This chain joins TRBV18 and TRBJ2-7; TRBD2 matches 8 bases. The CDR3 length is 15 residues. The V and J ends lost 4 bases and 0 bases, in that order; junction bases with no gene match: 5. Per germline, CDR1 KGHSH and CDR2 LQKENI. Here the CDR3 DNA reads TGTGCCAGCTCACATACGGGAGGGGGCTCCTACGAGCAGTACTTC. This gives the protein CASSHTGGGSYEQYF. Variable domain in full (rest from reference TRBV18 and TRBJ2-7): NAGVMQNPRHLVRRRGQEARLRCSPMKGHSHVYWYRQLPEEGLKFMVYLQKENIIDESGMPKERFSAEFPKEGPSILRIQQVVRGDSAAYFCASSHTGGGSYEQYFGPGTRLTVT.

The rearrangement links TRBV18 to TRBJ1-5, with D perhaps matching TRBD1 (6 bases). The CDR3 runs 16 residues. Germline CDR1 KGHSH, CDR2 LQKENI. Between the trimmed V and J ends, which lost 3 bases and 3 bases, there was a span of 15 bases. The chain's CDR3 is CASSPYSRDTNQPQHF. Here the CDR3 DNA reads TGTGCCAGCTCACCCTACTCCAGGGACACCAATCAGCCCCAGCATTTT. The entire variable domain, with the rest obtained from reference TRBV18 and TRBJ1-5, is as follows: NAGVMQNPRHLVRRRGQEARLRCSPMKGHSHVYWYRQLPEEGLKFMVYLQKENIIDESGMPKERFSAEFPKEGPSILRIQQVVRGDSAAYFCASSPYSRDTNQPQHFGDGTRLSIL.

The rearrangement uses TRBV11-3 and TRBJ2-2; D is perhaps TRBD1 (6 bases). Germline V gene lookup returns CDR1 SGHNT and CDR2 YENEEA. This CDR3 contains 13 residues. Trimming took off 4 bases at V and 6 bases at J, with 9 bases between the two ends. The CDR3 DNA is TGTGCCAGCAGCTACAGGGACCCCGGGGAGCTGTTTTTT. Translated, it gives CASSYRDPGELFF.

V is TRBV2 and J is TRBJ2-7; D not resolved. Trimming left V 3 bases short and J 0 bases short, with 9 bases between. This CDR3 spans 14 amino acids. CDR1 is SNHLY and CDR2 is FYNNEI in the germline V gene. The CDR3 loop reads CASSESASSYEQYF. The CDR3 nucleotides read TGTGCCAGCAGTGAGTCAGCGTCCTCCTACGAGCAGTACTTC.

The chain combines TRBV4-1 with TRBJ1-2; D might be TRBD1 (5 bases). Germline lookup yields CDR1 MGHRA and CDR2 YSYEKL. The V and J ends lost 1 base and 2 bases respectively, with 8 bases between them. CDR3 length: 14 amino acids. The CDR3 sequence is CASSQVPGNYGYTF. In nucleotides, the CDR3 is TGCGCCAGCAGCCAAGTCCCAGGGAACTATGGCTACACCTTC.

The chain recombines TRBV6-4 with TRBJ2-3; 9 bases are shared with TRBD1. From germline, CDR1 is MRHNA and CDR2 SNTAGT. Unmatched junction bases numbered 2, after V lost 4 bases and J lost 3 bases. The CDR3 runs to 14 residues. The CDR3 nucleotides read TGTGCCAGCAGTGGACAGGGGGGAACAGATACGCAGTATTTT. Amino acids: CASSGQGGTDTQYF.

This clone has just one count. This CDR3 reads CASSEDSATNEKLFF. For the CDR3, the DNA is TGTGCCAGCAGCGAGGACTCCGCAACTAATGAAAAACTGTTTTTT. This chain links TRBV9 with TRBJ1-4; D call uncertain. The CDR3 runs to 15 residues. Germline CDR1 SGDLS, CDR2 YYNGEE. Trimming took off 3 bases at V and 0 bases at J, with 9 bases between the two ends.

This chain connects TRBV11-3 to TRBJ2-7; 9 bases line up with TRBD2. The ends lost 1 base at V and 0 bases at J; junction bases unmatched: 4. This CDR3 comprises 16 residues. Germline V gene data show CDR1 as SGHNT and CDR2 as YENEEA. The CDR3 sequence: CASSLASGRSSYEQYF. CDR3 DNA sequence: TGTGCCAGCAGCTTAGCAAGCGGGAGGAGCTCCTACGAGCAGTACTTC.

The chain has TRBV27 and TRBJ1-5; tentatively, D is TRBD1 (5 bases). This CDR3 has 15 amino acids. With 5 bases removed from V and 1 base from J, the gap between germline ends came to 12 bases. CDR1 and CDR2 (germline): MNHEY, SMNVEV (reference sequence). This chain's CDR3 is CASSTTENSNQPQHF. CDR3 sequence (DNA): TGTGCCAGCAGTACGACAGAAAACAGCAATCAGCCCCAGCATTTT.

The chain is built from TRBV5-1 and TRBJ1-1, with D hard to call. The CDR3 has 15 residues. With 4 bases removed from V and 5 bases from J, the gap between germline ends came to 18 bases. Germline V gene lookup returns CDR1 SGHRS and CDR2 YFSETQ. DNA for the CDR3: TGCGCCAGCAGCCCCCGGGGAAAGGGAGGTACTGAAGCTTTCTTT. It specifies CASSPRGKGGTEAFF.

This chain links TRBV5-1 with TRBJ2-1, with 8 bases aligning to TRBD1. The junction had 6 bases not matched to a gene; V was cut back by 0 bases and J by 4 bases. The CDR3 spans 16 residues. Germline V gene data show CDR1 as SGHRS and CDR2 as YFSETQ. CDR3 region: CASSLEGTGGYNEQFF. DNA of the CDR3: TGCGCCAGCAGCTTGGAAGGGACAGGCGGATACAATGAGCAGTTCTTC.

This chain links TRBV5-1 with TRBJ1-4, with a possible D match to TRBD1 (6 bases). Per germline, CDR1 SGHRS and CDR2 YFSETQ. Trimming took 5 bases from V and 4 from J, leaving 15 bases between them. This CDR3 spans 15 amino acids. The CDR3 region has the DNA TGCGCCAGCAGTCCCTCCGGGACAAATAATGAAAAACTGTTTTTT. Translation gives CASSPSGTNNEKLFF.

For the CDR3, the DNA is TGTGCCAGCAGCCCCACTAGCGGGAGGCGATACAATGAGCAGTTCTTC. Protein: CASSPTSGRRYNEQFF. The V gene is TRBV7-9, the J gene TRBJ2-1, with TRBD2 matching 12 bases. Germline lookup yields CDR1 SEHNR and CDR2 FQNEAQ (reference sequence). V lost 5 bases, J lost 4 bases, and 6 bases stayed unmatched. This CDR3 is built from 16 residues.

The gene calls are TRBV30 and TRBJ1-5; D gene unclear. The germline V gene encodes CDR1 GTSNPN and CDR2 SVGIG (reference sequence). The CDR3 totals 12 residues. V dropped 2 bases and J dropped 0 bases, with 2 bases sitting between them. The CDR3 DNA is TGTGCCTGGAGTCTTAGCAATCAGCCCCAGCATTTT. The encoded protein is CAWSLSNQPQHF.

The chain employs TRBV5-4 and TRBJ2-1; D call uncertain. The CDR3 has 16 residues. Germline V gives CDR1 SGHNT, CDR2 YYREEE (reference sequence). V was trimmed by 0 bases and J by 3 bases, leaving 13 bases between them. The chain's CDR3 is CASSLEMARNYNEQFF. The CDR3 DNA reads TGTGCCAGCAGCTTGGAGATGGCCAGAAACTACAATGAGCAGTTCTTC.

This chain joins TRBV6-5 and TRBJ1-5, with no clear D. CDR1 is MNHEY, CDR2 SVGAGI, per germline. There are 14 residues in the CDR3. Trimming took off 4 bases at V and 10 bases at J, with 17 bases between the two ends. CDR3 in DNA: TGTGCCAGCAGTTTCTTAGGGCGGGAGGGCCCCCAGCATTTT. It translates to CASSFLGREGPQHF.

This chain uses TRBV28 with TRBJ1-5; TRBD1 matches at 12 bases. CDR1 MDHEN and CDR2 SYDVKM come from the germline V gene. The CDR3 has 18 amino acids. The ends lost 6 bases at V and 0 bases at J; junction bases unmatched: 9. The DNA of the CDR3 is TGTGCCAGCAGACGGGACAGGGGGCAGACATATAGCAATCAGCCCCAGCATTTT. It is translated as CASRRDRGQTYSNQPQHF.

This chain connects TRBV5-1 to TRBJ2-2; D call uncertain. V was trimmed by 3 bases and J by 6 bases, leaving 9 bases between them. This CDR3 is 13 amino acids long. In germline, CDR1 is SGHRS, CDR2 YFSETQ. CDR3 sequence reads: CASSSSRPGELFF. For the CDR3, the DNA is TGCGCCAGCAGCTCGAGCCGTCCCGGGGAGCTGTTTTTT. The entire variable domain, with the rest obtained from reference TRBV5-1 and TRBJ2-2, is as follows: KAGVTQTPRYLIKTRGQQVTLSCSPISGHRSVSWYQQTPGQGLQFLFEYFSETQRNKGNFPGRFSGRQFSNSRSEMNVSTLELGDSALYLCASSSSRPGELFFGEGSRLTVL.

This chain links TRBV25-1 with TRBJ1-2; 9 bases are a match to TRBD1. V lost 7 bases, J lost 4 bases, and 10 bases stayed unmatched. Germline V gives CDR1 MGHDK, CDR2 SYGVNS. The CDR3 is made up of 15 amino acids. The CDR3 protein is CASTPTGGGSYGYTF. In nucleotides, the CDR3 is TGTGCCAGCACCCCTACAGGGGGCGGGAGCTATGGCTACACCTTC.